This record concerns one TCR beta chain sequence. V shed 6 bases, J shed 12 bases, and the junction held 11 bases outside the gene matches. This CDR3 is 13 amino acids long. This entry comes from a study of blood T cell repertoires in COVID-19. Data came from immunoSEQ multiplex PCR; TCRdb stores just in-frame clones and leaves some out. The sample carries about 140,000 clones, about three quarters recorded once. The origin of this receptor is a woman aged 80 or over with active or convalescent COVID-19. The sample was peripheral blood. The V gene is TRBV12-3 or TRBV12-4, the J gene TRBJ2-7; the match to TRBD1 covers 10 bases. Here the CDR3 reads CASSLGTGDLLYF. The CDR3 region has the DNA TGTGCCAGCAGCCTAGGGACAGGGGATTTGCTGTACTTC.